This passage covers 27 T cell receptor beta chains from one sample sequenced in a study of regulatory T cells in long-lasting Graves disease (dated by TCRdb to the early 2020s). The sample's time point, from its label and the paper: persistent/refractory GD, antithyroid drugs over 5 years with positive TRAb. RNA was extracted from PBMCs in TRIzol for both TCR sequencing and RNA sequencing. The method behind the library was multiplex PCR. Sequencing relied on an Illumina HiSeq 4000. iRepertoire HTBI primers and Arm-PCR amplification of CDR3 regions were used to construct TCR beta libraries. Using fastp at Q25 and MiXCR, TCRdb reprocessed the public reads and kept productive beta chains. Under each unique CDR3 protein, matching rows form one entry showing the most common genes and DNA. Present in this sample are around 450,000 distinct CDR3 sequences, about 22% of which were seen just once. The ten largest make up approximately 6.4% of the sample.

The specimen was peripheral blood mononuclear cells (PBMCs), collected when the disease was refractory, from a patient treated with antithyroid drugs. All receptors come from a female donor with Graves disease.

The gene calls are TRBV12-3 or TRBV12-4 and TRBJ2-6; D might be TRBD1 (6 bases). The CDR3 is made up of 20 amino acids. V was clipped by 6 bases and J by 0 bases, with 24 bases between them. The CDR3 DNA reads TGTGCCAGCAGACCCCCGACAGGACTTCACCTGGGCTCTGGGGCCAACGTCCTGACTTTC. This sequence encodes CASRPPTGLHLGSGANVLTF.

V is TRBV10-3 and J is TRBJ1-5; maybe TRBD1 (5 bases). Trimming took off 3 bases at V and 4 bases at J, with 10 bases between the two ends. The CDR3 extends over 14 amino acids. The germline gives CDR1 ENHRY, CDR2 SYGVKD. The DNA of the CDR3 is TGTGCCATCAGTGATGGTGGGGGTAATCAGCCCCAGCATTTT. The encoded protein is CAISDGGGNQPQHF.

This chain joins TRBV30 and TRBJ1-5; 9 bases align to TRBD1. J lost 6 bases, V lost 3 bases, and 3 bases had no gene match. The CDR3 contains 13 residues. Germline V gives CDR1 GTSNPN, CDR2 SVGIG (reference sequence). The CDR3 here is CAWSTGGVQPQHF. Written as DNA, the CDR3 is TGTGCCTGGAGCACAGGGGGCGTTCAGCCCCAGCATTTT.

In this sample, this clonotype turned up many times. The chain joins TRBV28 to TRBJ2-7; D may be TRBD1 (6 bases). The V end was cut by 3 bases, the J end by 6 bases, with 18 bases between. The CDR3 covers 15 residues. Germline V gives CDR1 MDHEN, CDR2 SYDVKM. The CDR3 coding sequence is TGTGCCAGCAGTTTTGTAAGTAACAGGGACACCGAGCAGTACTTC. Its translation is CASSFVSNRDTEQYF.

V and J are TRBV3-1 and TRBJ1-2; D unresolved. The germline CDR1 and CDR2 sequences are LGHDT and YNNKEL (reference sequence). V was cut by 0 bases and J by 6 bases, with 8 bases left in between. There are 13 residues in the CDR3. The CDR3 DNA reads as TGTGCCAGCAGCCAAGACGCGGGGAATGGCTACACCTTC. Translation: CASSQDAGNGYTF.

Details on this clonotype: Since a much larger clone is just one base distant, this may be a read error. This chain connects TRBV28 to TRBJ2-3; no reliable D call. CDR3 size: 12 residues. V dropped 4 bases and J dropped 4 bases, with 6 bases sitting between them. Germline CDR1 reads MDHEN; CDR2 reads SYDVKM. This chain's CDR3 is CASSCSADTQYF. The CDR3 DNA is TGTGCCAGCAGTTGCAGCGCAGATACGCAGTATTTT.

This clonotype was observed many times. The V call is TRBV7-6, the J call TRBJ2-2; TRBD2 agrees at 7 bases. The CDR3 totals 17 residues. CDR1 and CDR2 from the germline V gene are SGHVS and FNYEAQ. With V trimmed by 3 bases and J by 1 base, 8 bases remained unmatched. The CDR3 DNA reads TGTGCCAGCAGCTTTAAAAGGACTAGTGGGAACACCGGGGAGCTGTTTTTT. Protein product: CASSFKRTSGNTGELFF.

This clonotype was seen repeatedly, ten times or more. The J gene is TRBJ2-5, the V gene TRBV12-3 or TRBV12-4, with a weak D call TRBD2 (6 bases). The CDR3 covers 14 residues. V lost 6 bases and J lost 2, with 13 bases in between. Written as DNA, the CDR3 is TGTGCCAGCAGGGGCCTGGGGGGTCAAGAGACCCAGTACTTC. Translation: CASRGLGGQETQYF.

Ten or more counts support this clonotype. The chain links TRBV12-3 or TRBV12-4 to TRBJ2-7; no reliable D call. The V end was cut by 4 bases, the J end by 0 bases, with 7 bases between. This CDR3 has 13 amino acids. This CDR3 reads CASSYLVSYEQYF. In DNA, the CDR3 is TGTGCCAGCAGTTATTTGGTCTCCTACGAGCAGTACTTC.

As regards this clonotype: A much larger clonotype is one base distant, so this may be a read error. V and J are TRBV28 and TRBJ2-7, with TRBD1 matching over 7 bases. In germline, CDR1 is MDHEN, CDR2 SYDVKM. This CDR3 spans 13 amino acids. The V segment lost 7 bases and the J segment 9 bases; nucleotides outside the gene matches: 12. The CDR3 protein is CASTLRTGLRQYF. In DNA, the CDR3 is TGTGCCAGCACCCTCAGGACAGGTTTGAGGCAGTACTTC. The whole variable domain, remainder taken from reference TRBV28 and TRBJ2-7, is DVKVTQSSRYLVKRTGEKVFLECVQDMDHENMFWYRQDPGLGLRLIYFSYDVKMKEKGDIPEGYSVSREKKERFSLILESASTNQTSMYLCASTLRTGLRQYFGPGTRLTVT.

This clonotype showed up just a few times. The chain employs TRBV6-2 or TRBV6-3 and TRBJ2-4, with D unclear. This CDR3 region has 13 residues. Germline V gives CDR1 MNHEY, CDR2 SVGEGT. The germline V and J ends were trimmed by 5 bases and 6 bases, with 11 bases remaining between them. The CDR3 sequence: CASSEELRNIQYF. The CDR3 bases are TGTGCCAGCAGTGAAGAGCTCAGAAACATTCAGTACTTC.

This clonotype was counted ten times or more. The chain uses TRBV6-1 and TRBJ2-7, with D unresolved. Trimming stripped 7 bases from V and 0 bases from J, with 13 bases between. This CDR3 has 14 amino acids. The germline CDR1 and CDR2 sequences are MNHNS and SASEGT. The CDR3 nucleotides are TGTGCCAGCACCCCATTAACAGCCTCCTACGAGCAGTACTTC. It is translated as CASTPLTASYEQYF.

This clonotype was seen a handful of times. The chain employs TRBV20-1 and TRBJ2-7; TRBD1 aligns across 10 bases. Germline-derived CDR1 and CDR2 are DFQATT and SNEGSKA (reference sequence). This CDR3 is built from 15 residues. V was clipped by 0 bases and J by 2 bases; unmatched bases: 4. The CDR3 region has the DNA TGCAGTGCTAGAGACCGGACAGGGGGGACCTACGAGCAGTACTTC. It is translated as CSARDRTGGTYEQYF.

The J gene is TRBJ2-6, the V gene TRBV5-1, with D perhaps matching TRBD1 (5 bases). V was trimmed by 3 bases and J by 2 bases, leaving 15 bases between them. The CDR3 totals 17 residues. The V gene's germline CDR1 is SGHRS and CDR2 YFSETQ. CDR3 bases: TGCGCCAGCAGCTGGGGCCCCACGGTTCCTGGGGCCAACGTCCTGACTTTC. This translates into CASSWGPTVPGANVLTF. The complete variable domain, with remaining parts taken from reference TRBV5-1 and TRBJ2-6, reads KAGVTQTPRYLIKTRGQQVTLSCSPISGHRSVSWYQQTPGQGLQFLFEYFSETQRNKGNFPGRFSGRQFSNSRSEMNVSTLELGDSALYLCASSWGPTVPGANVLTFGAGSRLTVL.

The rearrangement uses TRBV29-1 and TRBJ1-1; D gene ambiguous. Deletions cut 4 bases from V and 7 bases from J, with 13 bases between. The CDR3 loop spans 12 amino acids. Per germline, CDR1 SQVTM and CDR2 ANQGSEA. This CDR3 is CSVGENLIEAFF. The CDR3 coding sequence is TGCAGCGTTGGCGAGAACCTCATTGAAGCTTTCTTT.

This chain links TRBV12-3 or TRBV12-4 with TRBJ1-2; TRBD1 is a possible D gene (5 bases). V shed 2 bases and J shed 7 bases, with 14 bases lying between them. The CDR3 is 14 amino acids. CDR3 coding DNA: TGTGCCAGCAGTTTAACACAGGCCCCGCGTGGCTACACCTTC. The encoded protein is CASSLTQAPRGYTF.

This chain uses TRBV9 with TRBJ2-1, with D perhaps TRBD2 (6 bases). Trimming took off 2 bases at V and 0 bases at J, with 9 bases between the two ends. The germline CDR1 and CDR2 sequences are SGDLS and YYNGEE. The CDR3 is 15 residues long. In DNA form, the CDR3 reads TGTGCCAGCAGCGTTGCTAGCGCCTCCTACAATGAGCAGTTCTTC. Translating it yields CASSVASASYNEQFF.

This clonotype was observed a few times. The chain employs TRBV6-5 and TRBJ2-7, with 9 bases identical to TRBD1. Germline loops: CDR1 MNHEY, CDR2 SVGAGI. V trimming: 0 bases; J trimming: 3 bases; junction bases outside the gene matches: 9. This CDR3 has 17 amino acids. CDR3 bases: TGTGCCAGCAGTTACTCGATGGGAACAGGGGGCCTCTACGAGCAGTACTTC. Translating gives CASSYSMGTGGLYEQYF.

The sample holds a few counts of this clonotype. The J gene is TRBJ1-5, the V gene TRBV6-2 or TRBV6-3; possible D gene TRBD1, 6 bases. The germline V and J ends were trimmed by 2 bases and 4 bases, with 18 bases remaining between them. The CDR3 contains 17 residues. The germline V gene has CDR1 MNHEY and CDR2 SVGEGT. The CDR3 sequence: CASSYTGQGTGNQPQHF. CDR3 DNA sequence: TGTGCCAGCAGTTACACGGGACAAGGGACGGGTAATCAGCCCCAGCATTTT.

This clonotype was counted a few times. The rearrangement joins TRBV25-1 to TRBJ1-2, with a weak D call TRBD1 (6 bases). Germline V CDR1 and CDR2: MGHDK, SYGVNS. The CDR3 extends over 14 amino acids. V gave up 3 bases and J gave up 2 bases, with 10 bases separating them. CDR3 amino acids: CASSDPRGNYGYTF. CDR3 DNA sequence: TGTGCCAGCAGTGACCCCAGGGGAAACTATGGCTACACCTTC.

In its sample, this clonotype was seen many times. This chain joins TRBV2 and TRBJ2-5, with D possibly called TRBD1 or TRBD2 (5 bases each). The CDR3 is 15 amino acids. Trimming shortened V by 0 bases and J by 5 bases, and 13 bases separated the two germline ends. Germline V gives CDR1 SNHLY, CDR2 FYNNEI. The CDR3 spells CASSEAAGRSETQYF. Here the CDR3 DNA reads TGTGCCAGCAGTGAAGCGGCAGGGAGATCGGAGACCCAGTACTTC.

This clonotype was observed at least ten times. The gene calls are TRBV20-1 and TRBJ1-2; no definite D call. The CDR3 consists of 13 residues. CDR1 is DFQATT, CDR2 SNEGSKA, per germline (reference sequence). V lost 1 base and J lost 4, with 10 bases in between. The CDR3 sequence: CSARVGGPYGYTF. CDR3 DNA sequence: TGCAGTGCTAGAGTTGGAGGGCCCTATGGCTACACCTTC.

This clonotype was found many times. The chain has TRBV7-6 and TRBJ1-2; D gene unclear. Per the germline V gene, CDR1 is SGHVS and CDR2 is FNYEAQ. V was pared by 3 bases and J by 4 bases, with 15 bases between. CDR3 length: 15 amino acids. Written as DNA, the CDR3 is TGTGCCAGCAGCTTTGTACCCGACACACCCTATGGCTACACCTTC. It encodes CASSFVPDTPYGYTF.

This clonotype occurred a few times. The CDR3 DNA sequence: TGCAGTGCTTCCGGGTCTCCATTTGATGAGCAGTTCTTC. Amino acid sequence: CSASGSPFDEQFF. The rearrangement joins TRBV20-1 to TRBJ2-5; D not certain. The end of the DNA aligns better with TRBJ2-1, so the J call may be wrong. CDR1 DFQATT and CDR2 SNEGSKA come from the germline V gene (reference sequence). This CDR3 is 13 amino acids long.

This clonotype was picked up many times. The rearrangement links TRBV28 to TRBJ1-1, with D possibly matching TRBD1 (5 bases). This CDR3 spans 13 amino acids. V lost 5 bases and J lost 6, with 13 bases in between. Germline CDR1 and CDR2: MDHEN and SYDVKM. This CDR3 reads CASSASQDPEAFF. Written as DNA, the CDR3 is TGTGCCAGCAGTGCTTCACAGGATCCTGAAGCTTTCTTT. The whole variable domain, remainder taken from reference TRBV28 and TRBJ1-1, is DVKVTQSSRYLVKRTGEKVFLECVQDMDHENMFWYRQDPGLGLRLIYFSYDVKMKEKGDIPEGYSVSREKKERFSLILESASTNQTSMYLCASSASQDPEAFFGQGTRLTVV.

A few counts support this clonotype. This chain joins TRBV7-2 and TRBJ1-4; weak D call: TRBD1 (6 bases). Germline CDR1 SGHTA, CDR2 FQGNSA. Trimming cost V 5 bases and J 0 bases, with 13 bases left between them. The CDR3 loop spans 16 amino acids. This chain's CDR3 is CASSLQGLATNEKLFF. In nucleotides, the CDR3 is TGTGCCAGCAGCCTACAGGGTCTTGCAACTAATGAAAAACTGTTTTTT.

This clonotype showed up just a few times. V and J are TRBV5-4 and TRBJ1-4; D remains ambiguous. The V gene's germline CDR1 is SGHNT and CDR2 YYREEE (reference sequence). V dropped 1 base and J dropped 5 bases, with 9 bases sitting between them. This CDR3 has 14 amino acids. The CDR3 is CASSLRAGNEKLFF. In DNA form, the CDR3 reads TGTGCCAGCAGCTTGAGAGCGGGGAATGAAAAACTGTTTTTT.